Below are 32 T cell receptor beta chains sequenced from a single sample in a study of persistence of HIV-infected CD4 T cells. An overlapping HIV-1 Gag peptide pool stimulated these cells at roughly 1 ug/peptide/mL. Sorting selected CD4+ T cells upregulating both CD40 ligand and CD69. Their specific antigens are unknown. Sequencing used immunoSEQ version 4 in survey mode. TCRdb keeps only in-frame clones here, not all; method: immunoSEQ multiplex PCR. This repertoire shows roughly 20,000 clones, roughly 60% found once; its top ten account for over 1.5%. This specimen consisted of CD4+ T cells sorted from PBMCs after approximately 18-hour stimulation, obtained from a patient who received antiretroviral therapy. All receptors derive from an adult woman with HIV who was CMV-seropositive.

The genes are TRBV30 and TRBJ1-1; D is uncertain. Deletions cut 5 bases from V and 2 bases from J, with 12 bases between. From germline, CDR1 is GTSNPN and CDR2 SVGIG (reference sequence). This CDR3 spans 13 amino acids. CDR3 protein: CAWALDANTEAFF. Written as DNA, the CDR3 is TGTGCCTGGGCCCTCGACGCAAACACTGAAGCTTTCTTT. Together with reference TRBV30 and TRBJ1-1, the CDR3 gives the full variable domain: SQTIHQWPATLVQPVGSPLSLECTVEGTSNPNLYWYRQAAGRGLQLLFYSVGIGQISSEVPQNLSASRPQDRQFILSSKKLLLSDSGFYLCAWALDANTEAFFGQGTRLTVV.

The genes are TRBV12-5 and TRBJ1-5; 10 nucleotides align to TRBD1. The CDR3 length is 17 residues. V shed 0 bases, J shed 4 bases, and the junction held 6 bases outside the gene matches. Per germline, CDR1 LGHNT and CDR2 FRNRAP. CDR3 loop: CASGLVVGGQGNQPQHF. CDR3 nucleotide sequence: TGTGCTAGTGGTTTGGTAGTAGGGGGACAGGGGAATCAGCCCCAGCATTTT.

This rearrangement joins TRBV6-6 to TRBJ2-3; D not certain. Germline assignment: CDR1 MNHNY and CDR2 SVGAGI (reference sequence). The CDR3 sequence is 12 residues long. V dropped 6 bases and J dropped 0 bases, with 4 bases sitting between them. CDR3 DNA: TGTGCCAGCAGACGGAGCACAGATACGCAGTATTTT. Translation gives CASRRSTDTQYF.

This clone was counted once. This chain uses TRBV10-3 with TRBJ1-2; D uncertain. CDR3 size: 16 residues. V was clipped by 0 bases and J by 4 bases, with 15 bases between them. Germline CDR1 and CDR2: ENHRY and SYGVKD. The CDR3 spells CAISESSKGFGYGYTF. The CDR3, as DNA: TGTGCCATCAGTGAGTCGAGTAAGGGTTTTGGCTATGGCTACACCTTC.

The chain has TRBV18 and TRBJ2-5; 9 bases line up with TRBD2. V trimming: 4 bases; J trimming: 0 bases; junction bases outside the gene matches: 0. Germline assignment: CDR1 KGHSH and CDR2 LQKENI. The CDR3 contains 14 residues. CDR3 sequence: CASSLAGDQETQYF. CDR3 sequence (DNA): TGTGCCAGCTCACTAGCGGGGGACCAAGAGACCCAGTACTTC.

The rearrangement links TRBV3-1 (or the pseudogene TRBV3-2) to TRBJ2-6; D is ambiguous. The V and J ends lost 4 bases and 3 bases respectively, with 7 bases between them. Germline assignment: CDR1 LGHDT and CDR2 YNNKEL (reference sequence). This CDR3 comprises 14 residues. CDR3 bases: TGTGCCAGCAGCCCGACCAGTGGGGCCAACGTCCTGACTTTC. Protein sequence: CASSPTSGANVLTF.

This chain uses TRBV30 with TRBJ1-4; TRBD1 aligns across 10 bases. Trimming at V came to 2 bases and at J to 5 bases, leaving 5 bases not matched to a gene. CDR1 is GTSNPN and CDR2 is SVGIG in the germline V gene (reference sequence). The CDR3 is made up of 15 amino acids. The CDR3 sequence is CAWSIRTGGNEKLFF. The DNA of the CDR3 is TGTGCCTGGAGTATTCGGACAGGGGGGAATGAAAAACTGTTTTTT.

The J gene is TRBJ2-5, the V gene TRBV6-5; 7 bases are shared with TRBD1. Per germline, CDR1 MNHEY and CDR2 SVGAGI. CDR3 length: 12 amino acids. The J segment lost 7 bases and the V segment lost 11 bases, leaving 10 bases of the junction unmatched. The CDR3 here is CAVRQGMGTQYF. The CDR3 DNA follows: TGTGCCGTGAGACAGGGAATGGGGACCCAGTACTTC.

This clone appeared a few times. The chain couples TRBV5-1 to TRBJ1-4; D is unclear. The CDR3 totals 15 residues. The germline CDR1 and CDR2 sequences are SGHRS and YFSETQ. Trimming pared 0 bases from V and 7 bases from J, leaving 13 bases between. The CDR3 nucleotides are TGCGCCAGCAGCTTGGGGACCGTCACGGGTGAAAAACTGTTTTTT. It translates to CASSLGTVTGEKLFF.

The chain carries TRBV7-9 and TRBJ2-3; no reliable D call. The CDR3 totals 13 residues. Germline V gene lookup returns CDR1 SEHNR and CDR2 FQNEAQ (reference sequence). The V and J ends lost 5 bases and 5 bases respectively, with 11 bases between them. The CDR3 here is CASSVQVEDTQYF. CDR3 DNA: TGTGCCAGCAGCGTCCAGGTCGAAGATACGCAGTATTTT.

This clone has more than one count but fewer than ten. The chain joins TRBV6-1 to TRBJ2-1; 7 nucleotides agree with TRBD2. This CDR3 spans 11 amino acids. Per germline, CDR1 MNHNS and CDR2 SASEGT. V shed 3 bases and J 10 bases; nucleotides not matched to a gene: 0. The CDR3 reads CASSERGEQFF. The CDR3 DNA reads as TGTGCCAGCAGTGAGCGGGGGGAGCAGTTCTTC.

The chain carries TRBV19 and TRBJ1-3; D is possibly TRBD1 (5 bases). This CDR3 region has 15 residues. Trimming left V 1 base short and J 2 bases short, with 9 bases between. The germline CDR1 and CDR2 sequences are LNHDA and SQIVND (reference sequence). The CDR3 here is CASSIVTGTGNTIYF. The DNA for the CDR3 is TGTGCCAGTAGTATAGTCACAGGCACTGGAAACACCATATATTTT.

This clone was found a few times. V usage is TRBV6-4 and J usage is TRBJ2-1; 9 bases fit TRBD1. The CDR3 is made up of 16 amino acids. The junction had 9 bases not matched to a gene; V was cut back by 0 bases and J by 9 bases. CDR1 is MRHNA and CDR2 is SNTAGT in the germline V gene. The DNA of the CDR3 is TGTGCCAGCAGTGACTCCAACAGGGGGCCCTGGGGTGAGCAGTTCTTC. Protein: CASSDSNRGPWGEQFF.

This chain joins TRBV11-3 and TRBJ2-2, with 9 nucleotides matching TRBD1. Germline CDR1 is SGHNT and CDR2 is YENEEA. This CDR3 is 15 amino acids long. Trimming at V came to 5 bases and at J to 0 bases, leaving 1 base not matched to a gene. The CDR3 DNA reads TGTGCCAGCAGCCGGACAGGGGCGAACACCGGGGAGCTGTTTTTT. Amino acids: CASSRTGANTGELFF.

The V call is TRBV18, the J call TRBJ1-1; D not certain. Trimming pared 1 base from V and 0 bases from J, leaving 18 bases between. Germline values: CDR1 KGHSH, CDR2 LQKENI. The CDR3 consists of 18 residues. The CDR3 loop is CASSPLDGSIDMNTEAFF. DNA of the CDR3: TGTGCCAGCTCACCACTGGACGGGTCCATCGACATGAACACTGAAGCTTTCTTT.

The chain's CDR3 is CASSEPGTAEQYV. The DNA for the CDR3 is TGTGCCAGCAGTGAACCGGGGACAGCCGAGCAGTACGTC. The chain recombines TRBV2 with TRBJ2-7; 7 positions match TRBD1. This CDR3 is built from 13 residues. Trimming cost V 2 bases and J 6 bases; bases outside gene matches: 4. CDR1 is SNHLY, CDR2 FYNNEI, per germline.

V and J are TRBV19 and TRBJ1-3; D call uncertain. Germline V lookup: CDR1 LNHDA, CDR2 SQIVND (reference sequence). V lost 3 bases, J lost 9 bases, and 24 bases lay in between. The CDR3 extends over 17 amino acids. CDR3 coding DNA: TGTGCCAGTAGTATCGGAGTCGGACGGGCGATCGAGGGCACCATATATTTT. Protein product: CASSIGVGRAIEGTIYF.

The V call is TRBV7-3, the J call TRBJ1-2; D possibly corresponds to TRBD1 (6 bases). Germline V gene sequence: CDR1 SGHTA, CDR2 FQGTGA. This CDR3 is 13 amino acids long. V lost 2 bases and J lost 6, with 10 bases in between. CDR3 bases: TGTGCCAGCAGCTTACAGGGGTCGGATGGCTACACCTTC. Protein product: CASSLQGSDGYTF.

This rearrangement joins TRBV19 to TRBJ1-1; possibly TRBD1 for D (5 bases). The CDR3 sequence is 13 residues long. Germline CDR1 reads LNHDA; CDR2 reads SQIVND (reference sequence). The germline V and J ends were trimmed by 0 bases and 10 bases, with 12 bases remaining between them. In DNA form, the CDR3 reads TGTGCCAGTAGTATAGATCTTGGGAGGGGAGCTTTCTTT. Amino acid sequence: CASSIDLGRGAFF. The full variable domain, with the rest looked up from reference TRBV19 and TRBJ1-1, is DGGITQSPKYLFRKEGQNVTLSCEQNLNHDAMYWYRQDPGQGLRLIYYSQIVNDFQKGDIAEGYSVSREKKESFPLTVTSAQKNPTAFYLCASSIDLGRGAFFGQGTRLTVV.

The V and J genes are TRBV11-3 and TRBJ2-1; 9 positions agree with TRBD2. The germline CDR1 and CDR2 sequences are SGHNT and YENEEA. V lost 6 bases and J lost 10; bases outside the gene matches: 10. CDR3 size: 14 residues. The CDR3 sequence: CASSFSGGGREQFF. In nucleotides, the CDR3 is TGTGCCAGCAGTTTTAGCGGGGGAGGTCGGGAGCAGTTCTTC.

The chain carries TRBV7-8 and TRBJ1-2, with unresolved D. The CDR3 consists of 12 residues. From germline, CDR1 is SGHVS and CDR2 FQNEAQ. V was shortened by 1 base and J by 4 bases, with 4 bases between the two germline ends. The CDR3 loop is CASSLGVYGYTF. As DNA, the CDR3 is TGTGCCAGCAGCTTAGGGGTCTATGGCTACACCTTC.

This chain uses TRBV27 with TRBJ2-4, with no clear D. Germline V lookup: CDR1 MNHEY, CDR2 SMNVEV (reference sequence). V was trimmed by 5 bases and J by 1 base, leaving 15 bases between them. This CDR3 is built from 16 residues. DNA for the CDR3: TGTGCCAGCAGTGCACACAGCCCCGAGGCCAAAAACATTCAGTACTTC. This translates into CASSAHSPEAKNIQYF.

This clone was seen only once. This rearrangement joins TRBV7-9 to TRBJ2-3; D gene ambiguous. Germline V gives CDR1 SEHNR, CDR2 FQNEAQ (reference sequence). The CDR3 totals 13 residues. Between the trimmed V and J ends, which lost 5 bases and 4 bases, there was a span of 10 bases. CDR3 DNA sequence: TGTGCCAGCAGCCCGAAGGGCCCAGATACGCAGTATTTT. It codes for CASSPKGPDTQYF.

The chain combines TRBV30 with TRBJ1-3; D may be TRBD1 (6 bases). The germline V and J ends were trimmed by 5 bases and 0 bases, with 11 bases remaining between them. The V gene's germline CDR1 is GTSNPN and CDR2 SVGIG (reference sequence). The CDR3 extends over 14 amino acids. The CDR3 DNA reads TGTGCCTGGCAACAGGGATTCTCTGGAAACACCATATATTTT. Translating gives CAWQQGFSGNTIYF.

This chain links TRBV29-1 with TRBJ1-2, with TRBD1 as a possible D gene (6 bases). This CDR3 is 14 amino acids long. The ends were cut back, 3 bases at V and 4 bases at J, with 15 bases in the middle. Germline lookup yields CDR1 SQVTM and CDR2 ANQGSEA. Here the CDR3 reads CSVDLSGDGYGYTF. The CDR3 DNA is TGCAGCGTTGATTTGTCAGGGGATGGCTATGGCTACACCTTC.

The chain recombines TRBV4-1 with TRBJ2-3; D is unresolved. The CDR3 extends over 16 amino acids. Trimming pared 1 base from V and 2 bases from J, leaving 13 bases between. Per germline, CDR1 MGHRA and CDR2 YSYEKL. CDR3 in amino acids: CASSQVDMGFTDTQYF. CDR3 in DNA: TGCGCCAGCAGCCAAGTCGATATGGGGTTCACAGATACGCAGTATTTT.

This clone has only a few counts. The CDR3 is CASSLYANTEAFF. DNA for the CDR3: TGTGCCAGCAGCTTGTATGCGAACACTGAAGCTTTCTTT. The chain recombines TRBV5-4 with TRBJ1-1, with D hard to call. V was cut by 1 base and J by 1 base, with 5 bases left in between. Per germline, CDR1 SGHNT and CDR2 YYREEE (reference sequence). The length of the CDR3 is 13 residues.

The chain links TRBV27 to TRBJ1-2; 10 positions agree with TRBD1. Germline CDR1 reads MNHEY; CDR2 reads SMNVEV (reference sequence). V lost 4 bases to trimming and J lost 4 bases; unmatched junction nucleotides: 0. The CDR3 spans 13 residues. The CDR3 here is CASSWTGGYGYTF. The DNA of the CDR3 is TGTGCCAGCAGTTGGACAGGGGGCTATGGCTACACCTTC.

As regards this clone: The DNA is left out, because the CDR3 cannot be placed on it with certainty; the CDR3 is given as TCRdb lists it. CDR3: CASSMFLLGTGANVLTF. V usage is TRBV19 and J usage is TRBJ2-6. Germline values: CDR1 LNHDA, CDR2 SQIVND (reference sequence). From its first to its last residue, the CDR3 has 17 amino acids.

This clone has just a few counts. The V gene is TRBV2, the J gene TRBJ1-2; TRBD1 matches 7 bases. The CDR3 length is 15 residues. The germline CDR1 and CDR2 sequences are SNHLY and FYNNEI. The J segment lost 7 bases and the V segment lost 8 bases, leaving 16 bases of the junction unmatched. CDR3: CASWTGGLQKGGYTF. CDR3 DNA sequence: TGTGCCAGCTGGACAGGCGGATTACAGAAGGGTGGCTACACCTTC.

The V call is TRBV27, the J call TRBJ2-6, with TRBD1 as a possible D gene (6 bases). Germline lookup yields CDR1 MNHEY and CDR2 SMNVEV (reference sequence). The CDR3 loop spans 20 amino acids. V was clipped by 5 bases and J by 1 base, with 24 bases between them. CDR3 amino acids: CASSVGFARGLGSGANVLTF. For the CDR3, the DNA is TGTGCCAGCAGTGTAGGCTTCGCCAGGGGTCTGGGGTCTGGGGCCAACGTCCTGACTTTC.

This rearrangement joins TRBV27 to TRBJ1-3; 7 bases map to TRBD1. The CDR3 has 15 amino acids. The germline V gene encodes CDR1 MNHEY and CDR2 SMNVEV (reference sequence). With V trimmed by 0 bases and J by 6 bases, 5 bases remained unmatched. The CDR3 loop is CASSLSRGRENTIYF. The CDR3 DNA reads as TGTGCCAGCAGTTTATCGAGGGGGCGGGAAAACACCATATATTTT.